The 8 T cell receptor beta chains presented below share a single source sample, sequenced in a study of identical twins. TCRdb re-called the 5' RACE reads through MiXCR, storing one row per CDR3 protein. The repertoire has roughly 630,000 distinct CDR3 sequences, roughly 6.6% of them found once; the top ten carry over 1.5%. These data were likewise used in another study, on yellow fever vaccine responses in identical twins.

Sequencing was carried out using PBMCs. These receptors came from a woman aged 18-29 years in good health.

There are a few counts of this clonotype. The gene calls are TRBV12-3 or TRBV12-4 and TRBJ2-5; 8 nucleotides line up with TRBD2. The CDR3 extends over 15 amino acids. V lost 2 bases, J lost 5 bases, and 7 bases stayed unmatched. The CDR3 nucleotides read TGTGCCAGCAGTTTAAGTCTAGCGGGCATGGAGACCCAGTACTTC. Translation gives CASSLSLAGMETQYF.

The chain employs TRBV14 and TRBJ2-5; D may be TRBD2 (6 bases). The germline V gene has CDR1 SGHDN and CDR2 FVKESK. This CDR3 comprises 13 residues. Trimming cost V 4 bases and J 9 bases, with 15 bases left between them. CDR3 region: CASSPGIPGAQYF. In DNA form, the CDR3 reads TGTGCCAGCAGCCCCGGGATTCCGGGGGCCCAGTACTTC. Full variable domain (rest looked up from reference TRBV14 and TRBJ2-5): EAGVTQFPSHSVIEKGQTVTLRCDPISGHDNLYWYRRVMGKEIKFLLHFVKESKQDESGMPNNRFLAERTGGTYSTLKVQPAELEDSGVYFCASSPGIPGAQYFGPGTRLLVL.

This clonotype was seen only once. The chain is built from TRBV5-1 and TRBJ2-1; D remains ambiguous. V lost 5 bases and J lost 5, with 26 bases in between. The germline CDR1 and CDR2 sequences are SGHRS and YFSETQ. This CDR3 region has 18 residues. CDR3 sequence: CASRHLGLPVQKNNEQFF. CDR3 nucleotides: TGCGCCAGCAGACACTTGGGTTTACCGGTACAGAAGAACAATGAGCAGTTCTTC.

The chain combines TRBV10-3 with TRBJ2-1; D unresolved. The CDR3 has 12 residues. The V gene's germline CDR1 is ENHRY and CDR2 SYGVKD. Deletions cut 4 bases from V and 8 bases from J, with 9 bases between. The CDR3 sequence: CAISALVDEQFF. In DNA form, the CDR3 reads TGTGCCATCAGTGCACTGGTCGATGAGCAGTTCTTC.

This clonotype was detected a few times. The chain links TRBV4-1 to TRBJ2-3; TRBD2 is a possible D gene (6 bases). Trimming shortened V by 2 bases and J by 7 bases, and 19 bases separated the two germline ends. Looked up from germline, CDR1 is MGHRA and CDR2 is YSYEKL. The CDR3 has 16 residues. The DNA for the CDR3 is TGCGCCAGCAGCCAACTCGGGGGAAAACCTTGGCATACGCAGTATTTT. Translation gives CASSQLGGKPWHTQYF.

This clonotype was seen at least ten times. This chain links TRBV11-3 with TRBJ1-1; 8 bases are shared with TRBD1. J gave up 4 bases and V 3 bases, and 1 base lay outside the gene matches. This CDR3 is built from 13 residues. CDR1 is SGHNT, CDR2 YENEEA, per germline. CDR3 sequence reads: CASSFDRGTEAFF. For the CDR3, the DNA is TGTGCCAGCAGCTTTGACAGGGGCACTGAAGCTTTCTTT.

V is TRBV12-3 or TRBV12-4 and J is TRBJ1-2, with 11 bases aligning to TRBD1. This CDR3 has 14 residues. V dropped 6 bases and J dropped 8; count of bases not matched to a gene: 8. The CDR3 DNA follows: TGTGCCAGCAGCCCTGGACAGGGGGCGAAGGGCTACACCTTC. This gives the protein CASSPGQGAKGYTF.

This clonotype was seen repeatedly, ten times or more. The chain links TRBV9 to TRBJ2-5; a possible D gene is TRBD1 (6 bases). Per germline, CDR1 SGDLS and CDR2 YYNGEE. CDR3 length: 15 residues. V was pared by 4 bases and J by 3 bases, with 16 bases between. As DNA, the CDR3 is TGTGCCAGCAGCCTTGGGGGCAGGACAGAAGAGACCCAGTACTTC. It specifies CASSLGGRTEETQYF.